These 21 T cell receptor beta chains share one sample of origin, sequenced in a study of blood T cell repertoires in COVID-19. Data came from immunoSEQ multiplex PCR; TCRdb stores just in-frame clones and leaves some out. The sample includes approximately 150,000 clones, approximately 90% of them seen just once. What was sequenced was peripheral blood. The receptors stem from a human donor in a cohort sampled during active COVID-19.

The CDR3 DNA reads TGCGCCAGCAGCCAAGTACCACCTACTTCGGGGGGTGGCTACACCTTC. Protein sequence: CASSQVPPTSGGGYTF. This chain uses TRBV4-1 with TRBJ1-2, with D perhaps TRBD1 (5 bases). The germline gives CDR1 MGHRA, CDR2 YSYEKL. The CDR3 length is 16 residues. The V and J ends lost 1 base and 7 bases respectively, with 19 bases between them.

This chain connects TRBV10-2 to TRBJ1-1, with TRBD1 matching 7 bases. Trimming took 3 bases from V and 0 from J; bases not matched to a gene: 7. CDR1 WSHSY and CDR2 SAAADI come from the germline V gene. The CDR3 consists of 16 residues. CDR3 region: CASSDYRGYMNTEAFF. CDR3 DNA: TGCGCCAGCAGTGACTACAGGGGTTACATGAACACTGAAGCTTTCTTT.

This rearrangement joins TRBV4-2 to TRBJ1-5; 8 bases agree with TRBD1. V dropped 0 bases and J dropped 0; count of bases not matched to a gene: 7. The germline gives CDR1 LGHNA, CDR2 YNFKEQ. The CDR3 totals 18 residues. The CDR3 region is CASSQDRDRSYSNQPQHF. The DNA of the CDR3 is TGTGCCAGCAGCCAAGACCGGGACAGGTCATATAGCAATCAGCCCCAGCATTTT.

CDR3 sequence reads: CAWDRGRDTEAFF. For the CDR3, the DNA is TGTGCCTGGGACAGGGGGCGAGACACTGAAGCTTTCTTT. The chain is built from TRBV30 and TRBJ1-1; 10 nucleotides agree with TRBD1. The germline gives CDR1 GTSNPN, CDR2 SVGIG (reference sequence). The ends lost 5 bases at V and 3 bases at J; junction bases unmatched: 3. The CDR3 extends over 13 amino acids.

The rearrangement uses TRBV5-5 and TRBJ2-1; 11 bases align to TRBD1. CDR3 size: 15 residues. J was trimmed by 3 bases and V by 4 bases; bases with no gene match: 3. CDR1 is SGHKS and CDR2 is YYEKEE in the germline V gene (reference sequence). The CDR3 DNA sequence: TGTGCCAGCAGCAAGGGGACAGGGGGCTACAATGAGCAGTTCTTC. Translating it yields CASSKGTGGYNEQFF.

CDR3 amino acids: CASSLAGTAGSYEQYF. The CDR3 bases are TGTGCCAGTAGTTTGGCCGGGACAGCAGGCTCCTACGAGCAGTACTTC. The V call is TRBV19, the J call TRBJ2-7; 7 positions match TRBD1. With 5 bases clipped from V and 0 bases from J, the junction kept 10 bases outside the gene matches. Germline values: CDR1 LNHDA, CDR2 SQIVND (reference sequence). The CDR3 consists of 16 residues.

The chain couples TRBV5-4 to TRBJ2-1; TRBD2 agrees at 8 bases. CDR3 length: 13 amino acids. Germline CDR1 and CDR2: SGHNT and YYREEE (reference sequence). Germline trimming cut 0 bases from V and 9 bases from J; bases unmatched to any gene: 2. The CDR3 is CASSLGGGSEQFF. The CDR3 coding sequence is TGTGCCAGCAGCTTGGGCGGGGGGAGTGAGCAGTTCTTC.

V and J are TRBV5-4 and TRBJ2-7; perhaps TRBD1 as D (6 bases). CDR1 and CDR2 from the germline V gene are SGHNT and YYREEE (reference sequence). The CDR3 has 14 residues. V was trimmed by 4 bases and J by 0 bases, leaving 11 bases between them. CDR3 protein: CASSQDSSSYEQYF. CDR3 DNA: TGTGCCAGCAGCCAGGACAGTAGCTCCTACGAGCAGTACTTC.

This chain joins TRBV7-9 and TRBJ2-1; 7 bases are shared with TRBD2. This CDR3 is 13 amino acids long. Germline CDR1 and CDR2: SEHNR and FQNEAQ (reference sequence). The V and J ends lost 10 bases and 7 bases, in that order; junction bases with no gene match: 10. Written as DNA, the CDR3 is TGTGCCACCGCTGGAGCGGGGTGGAATGAGCAGTTCTTC. It specifies CATAGAGWNEQFF. The whole variable domain, filled in from reference TRBV7-9 and TRBJ2-1, reads DTGVSQNPRHKITKRGQNVTFRCDPISEHNRLYWYRQTLGQGPEFLTYFQNEAQLEKSRLLSDRFSAERPKGSFSTLEIQRTEQGDSAMYLCATAGAGWNEQFFGPGTRLTVL.

This chain links TRBV13 with TRBJ1-3, with D possibly TRBD1 on 5 matching bases. CDR1 and CDR2 (germline): PRHDT, FYEKMQ (reference sequence). The CDR3 runs to 14 residues. V lost 0 bases to trimming and J lost 3 bases, with 6 bases between them. CDR3 residues: CASSLGGLGNTIYF. CDR3 bases: TGTGCCAGCAGCTTAGGGGGGCTTGGAAACACCATATATTTT.

This chain connects TRBV15 to TRBJ2-2; the match to TRBD2 covers 7 bases. CDR3 length: 15 residues. Germline V gene data show CDR1 as LNHNV and CDR2 as YYDKDF (reference sequence). Trimming removed 6 bases from V and 9 bases from J; junction bases left unmatched: 13. CDR3 in DNA: TGTGCCACCAGGGGAGGGCGGGGCGGAGGCAGGGAGCTGTTTTTT. Its protein is CATRGGRGGGRELFF.

The rearrangement joins TRBV27 to TRBJ1-2; TRBD1 matches at 10 bases. CDR3 length equals 19 residues. Germline V gene data show CDR1 as MNHEY and CDR2 as SMNVEV (reference sequence). Unmatched junction bases numbered 15, after V lost 1 base and J lost 4 bases. The CDR3 nucleotides read TGTGCCAGCAGTTTATTTTTTCGGGGACAGGGGTTTTATGGCTATGGCTACACCTTC. Amino acids: CASSLFFRGQGFYGYGYTF.

This rearrangement joins TRBV6-5 to TRBJ2-3, with 11 bases fitting TRBD2. Germline CDR1 and CDR2: MNHEY and SVGAGI. V dropped 7 bases and J dropped 1; count of bases not matched to a gene: 4. The CDR3 extends over 15 amino acids. CDR3 in DNA: TGTGCCAGCACCCTGGGACTAGCGGGCACAGATACGCAGTATTTT. Protein: CASTLGLAGTDTQYF.

The rearrangement joins TRBV11-2 to TRBJ2-1, with 10 bases matching TRBD2. Germline V CDR1 and CDR2: SGHAT, FQNNGV. The CDR3 totals 15 residues. V lost 5 bases and J lost 6; bases outside the gene matches: 7. This CDR3 reads CASSRSGGAGNEQFF. For the CDR3, the DNA is TGTGCCAGCAGCCGGAGCGGGGGGGCGGGCAATGAGCAGTTCTTC.

V is TRBV5-6 and J is TRBJ1-2, with D maybe TRBD1 (5 bases). The CDR3 consists of 12 residues. V lost 1 base to trimming and J lost 8 bases, with 9 bases between them. Per the germline V gene, CDR1 is SGHDT and CDR2 is YYEEEE. The DNA of the CDR3 is TGTGCCAGCAGCTTGCAGGGCTTGGGCTACACCTTC. This sequence encodes CASSLQGLGYTF.

This chain joins TRBV7-2 and TRBJ1-5; no firm D call. Looked up from germline, CDR1 is SGHTA and CDR2 is FQGNSA. The length of the CDR3 is 13 residues. Trimming pared 5 bases from V and 2 bases from J, leaving 7 bases between. CDR3 DNA sequence: TGTGCCAGCAGCCCGCGGGGCAATCAGCCCCAGCATTTT. It yields the protein CASSPRGNQPQHF.

The chain has TRBV20-1 and TRBJ2-1; the match to TRBD2 covers 7 bases. V was clipped by 3 bases and J by 2 bases; unmatched bases: 4. The V gene's germline CDR1 is DFQATT and CDR2 SNEGSKA (reference sequence). CDR3 length: 14 amino acids. The CDR3 is CSASGLVAYNEQFF. The CDR3 nucleotides are TGCAGTGCTAGTGGACTAGTCGCCTACAATGAGCAGTTCTTC.

The chain is built from TRBV2 and TRBJ2-3, with 9 positions matching TRBD1. The CDR3 sequence is 15 residues long. Germline V CDR1 and CDR2: SNHLY, FYNNEI. Losses at the gene ends were 3 bases for V and 2 bases for J; bases not matched to a gene: 3. This CDR3 reads CASSEGQGYTDTQYF. The CDR3 bases are TGTGCCAGCAGTGAGGGACAGGGATACACAGATACGCAGTATTTT. Based on the CDR3 plus reference TRBV2 and TRBJ2-3, the full variable domain is EPEVTQTPSHQVTQMGQEVILRCVPISNHLYFYWYRQILGQKVEFLVSFYNNEISEKSEIFDDQFSVERPDGSNFTLKIRSTKLEDSAMYFCASSEGQGYTDTQYFGPGTRLTVL.

The genes are TRBV9 and TRBJ1-2; 8 positions agree with TRBD1. Trimming took 4 bases from V and 4 from J; bases not matched to a gene: 12. The CDR3 is 16 amino acids. Germline CDR1 SGDLS, CDR2 YYNGEE. The CDR3: CASSPRQGIEGYGYTF. The CDR3 DNA reads TGTGCCAGCAGCCCACGACAGGGGATCGAGGGCTATGGCTACACCTTC.

The chain links TRBV19 to TRBJ1-2; 7 positions match TRBD1. Germline V lookup: CDR1 LNHDA, CDR2 SQIVND (reference sequence). This CDR3 region has 13 residues. J was trimmed by 4 bases and V by 4 bases; bases with no gene match: 3. The CDR3 region is CASSNRQGYGYTF. Written as DNA, the CDR3 is TGTGCCAGTAGTAATCGACAGGGCTATGGCTACACCTTC.

The J gene is TRBJ2-7, the V gene TRBV19; 8 bases match TRBD1. Germline CDR1 and CDR2: LNHDA and SQIVND (reference sequence). This CDR3 has 16 residues. Unmatched junction bases numbered 18, after V lost 5 bases and J lost 9 bases. CDR3 nucleotides: TGTGCCAGTAGTGTTCCCCGCGGGACAGGCCACCCCGTGCAGTACTTC. Its translation is CASSVPRGTGHPVQYF.